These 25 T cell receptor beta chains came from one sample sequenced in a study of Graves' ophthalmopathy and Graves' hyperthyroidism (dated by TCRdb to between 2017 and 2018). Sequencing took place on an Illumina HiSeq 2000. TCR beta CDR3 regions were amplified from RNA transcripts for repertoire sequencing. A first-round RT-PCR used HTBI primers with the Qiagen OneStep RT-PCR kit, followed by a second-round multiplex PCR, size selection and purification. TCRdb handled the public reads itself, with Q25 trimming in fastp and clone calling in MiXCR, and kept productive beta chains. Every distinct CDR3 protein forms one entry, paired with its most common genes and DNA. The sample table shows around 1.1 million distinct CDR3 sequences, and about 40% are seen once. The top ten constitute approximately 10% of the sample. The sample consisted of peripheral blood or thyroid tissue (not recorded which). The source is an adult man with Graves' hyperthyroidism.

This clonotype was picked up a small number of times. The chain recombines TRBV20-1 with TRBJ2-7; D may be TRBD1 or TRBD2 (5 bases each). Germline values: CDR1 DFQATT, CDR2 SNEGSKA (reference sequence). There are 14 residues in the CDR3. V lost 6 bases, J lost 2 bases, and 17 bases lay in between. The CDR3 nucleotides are TGCAGTGCGGAACATGACGGGGCCCCCTACGAGCAGTACTTC. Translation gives CSAEHDGAPYEQYF.

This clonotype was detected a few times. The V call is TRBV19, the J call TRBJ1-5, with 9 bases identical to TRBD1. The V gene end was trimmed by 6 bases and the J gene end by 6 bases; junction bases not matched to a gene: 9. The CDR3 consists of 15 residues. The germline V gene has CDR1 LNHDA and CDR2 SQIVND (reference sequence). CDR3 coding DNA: TGTGCCAGTAGCCTAAAGTGGGACAGGGCTCAGCCCCAGCATTTT. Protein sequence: CASSLKWDRAQPQHF.

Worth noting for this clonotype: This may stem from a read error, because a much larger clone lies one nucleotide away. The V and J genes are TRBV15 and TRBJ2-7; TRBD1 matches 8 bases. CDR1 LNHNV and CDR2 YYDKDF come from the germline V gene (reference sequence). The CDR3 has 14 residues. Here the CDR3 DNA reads TGTGGCACCAGCAGAGTCACAGGGGGCTACGAGCAGTACTTC. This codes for CGTSRVTGGYEQYF. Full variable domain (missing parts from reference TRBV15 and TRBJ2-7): DAMVIQNPRYQVTQFGKPVTLSCSQTLNHNVMYWYQQKSSQAPKLLFHYYDKDFNNEADTPDNFQSRRPNTSFCFLDIRSPGLGDTAMYLCGTSRVTGGYEQYFGPGTRLTVT.

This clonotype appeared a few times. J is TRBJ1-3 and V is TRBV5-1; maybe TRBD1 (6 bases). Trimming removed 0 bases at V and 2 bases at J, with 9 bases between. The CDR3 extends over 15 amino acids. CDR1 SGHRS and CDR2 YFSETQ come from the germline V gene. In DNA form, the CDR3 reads TGCGCCAGCAGCTTGGCAGGGGATACTGGAAACACCATATATTTT. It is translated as CASSLAGDTGNTIYF.

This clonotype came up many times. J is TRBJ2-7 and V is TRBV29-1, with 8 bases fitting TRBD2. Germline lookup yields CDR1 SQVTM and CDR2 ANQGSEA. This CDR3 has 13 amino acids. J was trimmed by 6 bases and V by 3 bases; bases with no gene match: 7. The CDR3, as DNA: TGCAGCGTTGAGACGGGAGGGACGGGCGAGCAGTACTTC. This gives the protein CSVETGGTGEQYF.

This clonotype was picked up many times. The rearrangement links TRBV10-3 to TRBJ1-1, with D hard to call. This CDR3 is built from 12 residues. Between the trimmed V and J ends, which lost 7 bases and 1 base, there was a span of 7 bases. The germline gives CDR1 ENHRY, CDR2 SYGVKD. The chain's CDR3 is CAIMEGNTEAFF. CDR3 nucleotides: TGTGCCATCATGGAAGGGAACACTGAAGCTTTCTTT.

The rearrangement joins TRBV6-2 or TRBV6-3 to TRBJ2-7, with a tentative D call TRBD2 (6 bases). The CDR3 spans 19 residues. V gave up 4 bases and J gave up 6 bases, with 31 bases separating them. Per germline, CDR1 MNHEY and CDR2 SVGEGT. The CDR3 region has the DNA TGTGCCAGCAGTTCTCCCGGTGGTCTTGGGGGGAGAACGACCGGCGAGCAGTACTTC. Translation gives CASSSPGGLGGRTTGEQYF.

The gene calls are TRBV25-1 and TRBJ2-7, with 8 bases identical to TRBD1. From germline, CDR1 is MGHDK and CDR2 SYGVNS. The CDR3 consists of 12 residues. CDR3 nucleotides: TGTGCTAGAAGGACAGGGATCAACGAGCAGTACTTC. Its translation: CARRTGINEQYF.

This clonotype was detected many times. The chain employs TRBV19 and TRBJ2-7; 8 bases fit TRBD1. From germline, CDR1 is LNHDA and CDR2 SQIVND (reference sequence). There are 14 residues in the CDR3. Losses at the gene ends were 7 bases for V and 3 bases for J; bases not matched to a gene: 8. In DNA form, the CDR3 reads TGTGCCAGTAAGAGACAGGGGTCACTCTACGAGCAGTACTTC. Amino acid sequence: CASKRQGSLYEQYF.

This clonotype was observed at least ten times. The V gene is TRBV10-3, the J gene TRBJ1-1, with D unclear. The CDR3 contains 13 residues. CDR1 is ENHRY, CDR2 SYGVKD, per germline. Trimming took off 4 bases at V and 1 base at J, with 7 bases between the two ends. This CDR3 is CAISVDGNTEAFF. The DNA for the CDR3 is TGTGCCATCAGTGTAGACGGGAACACTGAAGCTTTCTTT.

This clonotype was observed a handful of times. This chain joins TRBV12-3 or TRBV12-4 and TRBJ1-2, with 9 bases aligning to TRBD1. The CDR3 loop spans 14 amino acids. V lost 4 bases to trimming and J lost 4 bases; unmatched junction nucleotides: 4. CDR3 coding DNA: TGTGCCAGCAGTTCCGGGACAGGGCCCTATGGCTACACCTTC. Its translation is CASSSGTGPYGYTF.

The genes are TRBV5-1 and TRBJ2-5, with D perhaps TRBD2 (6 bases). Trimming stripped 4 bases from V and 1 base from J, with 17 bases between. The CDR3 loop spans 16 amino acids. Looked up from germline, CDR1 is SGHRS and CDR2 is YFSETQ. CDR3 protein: CASSPLASRFQETQYF. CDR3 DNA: TGCGCCAGCAGCCCCCTAGCGAGCCGCTTCCAAGAGACCCAGTACTTC.

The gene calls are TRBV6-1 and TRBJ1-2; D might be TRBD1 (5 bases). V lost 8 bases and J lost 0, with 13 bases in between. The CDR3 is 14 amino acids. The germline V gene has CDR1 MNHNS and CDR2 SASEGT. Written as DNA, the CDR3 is TGTGCCAGCCTCGAGGGGTCCGCTAACTATGGCTACACCTTC. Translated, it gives CASLEGSANYGYTF.

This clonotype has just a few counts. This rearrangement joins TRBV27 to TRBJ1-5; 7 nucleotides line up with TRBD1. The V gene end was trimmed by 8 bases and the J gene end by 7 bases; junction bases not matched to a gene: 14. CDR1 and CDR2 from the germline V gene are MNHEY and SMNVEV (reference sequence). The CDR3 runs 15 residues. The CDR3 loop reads CASGETGTVYQPQHF. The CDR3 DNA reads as TGTGCCAGCGGAGAGACAGGGACGGTATACCAGCCCCAGCATTTT.

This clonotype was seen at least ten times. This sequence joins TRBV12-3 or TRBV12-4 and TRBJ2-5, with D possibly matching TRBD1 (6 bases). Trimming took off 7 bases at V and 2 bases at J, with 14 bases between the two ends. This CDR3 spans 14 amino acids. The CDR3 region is CASKPRGGQETQYF. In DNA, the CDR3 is TGTGCCAGCAAGCCGCGAGGGGGACAAGAGACCCAGTACTTC.

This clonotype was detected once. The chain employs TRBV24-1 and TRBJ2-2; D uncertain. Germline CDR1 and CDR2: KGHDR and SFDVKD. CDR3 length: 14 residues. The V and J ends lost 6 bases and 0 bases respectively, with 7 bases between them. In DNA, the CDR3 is TGTGCCACCAGTCACCATACGAACACCGGGGAGCTGTTTTTT. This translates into CATSHHTNTGELFF.

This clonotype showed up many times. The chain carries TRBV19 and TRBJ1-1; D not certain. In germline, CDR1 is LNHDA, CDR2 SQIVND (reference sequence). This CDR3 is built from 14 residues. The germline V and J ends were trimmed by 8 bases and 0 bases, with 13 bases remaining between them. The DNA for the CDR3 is TGTGCCAGTTCCCCAGAGGGTTTGAACACTGAAGCTTTCTTT. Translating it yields CASSPEGLNTEAFF.

The CDR3 region has the DNA TGCAGCGTTGCCCAGGGTAGAGAGACTGAAGCTTTCTTT. Translating gives CSVAQGRETEAFF. The chain employs TRBV29-1 and TRBJ1-1, with D possibly being TRBD1 (5 bases). CDR3 length: 13 residues. CDR1 is SQVTM, CDR2 ANQGSEA, per germline. Trimming left V 4 bases short and J 5 bases short, with 14 bases between.

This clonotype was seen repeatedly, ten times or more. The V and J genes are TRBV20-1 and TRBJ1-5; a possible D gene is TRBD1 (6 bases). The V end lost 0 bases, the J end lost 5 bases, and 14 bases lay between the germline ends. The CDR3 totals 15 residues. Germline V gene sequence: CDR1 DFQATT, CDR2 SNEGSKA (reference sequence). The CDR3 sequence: CSARDPRGGDQPQHF. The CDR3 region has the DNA TGCAGTGCTAGAGATCCCAGGGGAGGGGATCAGCCCCAGCATTTT.

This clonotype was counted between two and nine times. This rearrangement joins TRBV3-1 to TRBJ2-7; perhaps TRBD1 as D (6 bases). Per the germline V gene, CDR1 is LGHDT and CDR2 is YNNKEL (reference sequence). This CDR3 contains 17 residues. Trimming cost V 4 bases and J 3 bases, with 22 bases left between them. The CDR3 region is CASSRSESGAMGYEQYF. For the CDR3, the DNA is TGTGCCAGCAGCCGGTCCGAGTCAGGGGCTATGGGCTACGAGCAGTACTTC.

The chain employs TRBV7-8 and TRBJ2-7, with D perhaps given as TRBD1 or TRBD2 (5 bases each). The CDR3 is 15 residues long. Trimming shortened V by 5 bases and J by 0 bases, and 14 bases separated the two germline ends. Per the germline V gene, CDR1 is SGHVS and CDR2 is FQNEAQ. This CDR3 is CASSKAEGSSYEQYF. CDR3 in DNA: TGTGCCAGCAGCAAGGCCGAGGGGAGCTCCTACGAGCAGTACTTC. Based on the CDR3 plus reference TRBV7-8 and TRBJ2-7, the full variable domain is GAGVSQSPRYKVAKRGQDVALRCDPISGHVSLFWYQQALGQGPEFLTYFQNEAQLDKSGLPSDRFFAERPEGSVSTLKIQRTQQEDSAVYLCASSKAEGSSYEQYFGPGTRLTVT.

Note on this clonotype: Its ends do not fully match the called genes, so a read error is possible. For the CDR3, the DNA is TGCGCCAGCAGTTCCGGGACCTCAAAGGGAGAGACCCAGTACTTC. Translation: CASSSGTSKGETQYF. This chain connects TRBV7-9 to TRBJ2-5; D is perhaps TRBD1 or TRBD2 (5 bases each). The CDR3 contains 15 residues. Germline values: CDR1 SEHNR, CDR2 FQNEAQ (reference sequence). Full variable domain (missing parts from reference TRBV7-9 and TRBJ2-5): DTGVSQNPRHKITKRGQNVTFRCDPISEHNRLYWYRQTLGQGPEFLTYFQNEAQLEKSRLLSDRFSAERPKGSFSTLEIQRTEQGDSAMYLCASSSGTSKGETQYFGPGTRLLVL.

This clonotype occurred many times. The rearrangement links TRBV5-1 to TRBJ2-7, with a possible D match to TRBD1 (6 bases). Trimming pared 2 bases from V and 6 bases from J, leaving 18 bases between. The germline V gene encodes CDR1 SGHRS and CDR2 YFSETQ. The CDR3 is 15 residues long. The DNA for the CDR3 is TGCGCCAGCAGCTTTGAGGCCGCAGGGGCTGGCGAGCAGTACTTC. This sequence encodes CASSFEAAGAGEQYF.

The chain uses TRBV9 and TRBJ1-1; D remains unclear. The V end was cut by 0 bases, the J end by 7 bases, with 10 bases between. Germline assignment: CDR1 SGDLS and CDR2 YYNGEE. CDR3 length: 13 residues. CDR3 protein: CASSVEGMSEAFF. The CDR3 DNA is TGTGCCAGCAGCGTAGAAGGGATGAGTGAAGCTTTCTTT.

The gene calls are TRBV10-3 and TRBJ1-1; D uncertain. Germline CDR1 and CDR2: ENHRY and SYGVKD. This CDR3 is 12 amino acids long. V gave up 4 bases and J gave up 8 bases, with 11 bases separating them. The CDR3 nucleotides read TGTGCCATCAGTGCACCCCGCGGGGAAGCTTTCTTT. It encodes CAISAPRGEAFF.